This entry lists 21 T cell receptor beta chains sequenced from one sample in a study of T cell responses to AZD1222 COVID-19 vaccine. Sequencing was performed with immunoSEQ multiplex PCR; in TCRdb, only in-frame clones are kept and a portion is missing. The repertoire consists of around 110,000 clones, with about 88% occurring once and the leading ten covering approximately 7.5%. The sequencing used peripheral blood, collected on day 0 of AZD1222 vaccination. These receptors all stem from an adult in good health.

The gene calls are TRBV13 and TRBJ2-2; D is undetermined. This CDR3 spans 15 amino acids. Germline loops: CDR1 PRHDT, CDR2 FYEKMQ (reference sequence). Trimming cost V 3 bases and J 0 bases, with 8 bases left between them. The CDR3 region has the DNA TGTGCCAGCAGCTTTCAGGTTTCGAACACCGGGGAGCTGTTTTTT. This translates into CASSFQVSNTGELFF. The whole variable domain, filled in from reference TRBV13 and TRBJ2-2, reads AAGVIQSPRHLIKEKRETATLKCYPIPRHDTVYWYQQGPGQDPQFLISFYEKMQSDKGSIPDRFSAQQFSDYHSELNMSSLELGDSALYFCASSFQVSNTGELFFGEGSRLTVL.

The chain has TRBV21-1 and TRBJ1-2. TRBV21-1 is a listed pseudogene. The length of the CDR3 is 15 residues. CDR3 loop: CASSKEAGRYYGYTF. The CDR3 bases are TGTGCCAGCAGCAAAGAGGCAGGACGTTACTATGGCTACACCTTC.

This clone was seen once. The chain is built from TRBV27 and TRBJ2-6; no clear D gene. Trimming pared 6 bases from V and 0 bases from J, leaving 6 bases between. This CDR3 contains 14 residues. CDR1 and CDR2 from the germline V gene are MNHEY and SMNVEV (reference sequence). CDR3 residues: CASRGFSGANVLTF. The CDR3 nucleotides are TGTGCCAGCAGGGGGTTCTCTGGGGCCAACGTCCTGACTTTC.

The chain combines TRBV7-2 with TRBJ2-1; 13 bases match TRBD2. Trimming removed 5 bases from V and 7 bases from J; junction bases left unmatched: 14. The CDR3 consists of 18 residues. CDR1 and CDR2 (germline): SGHTA, FQGNSA. In DNA form, the CDR3 reads TGTGCCAGCAGCCACGGTTCTAAGGGACTAGCGGGACCTAATGAGCAGTTCTTC. Amino acids: CASSHGSKGLAGPNEQFF.

The rearrangement joins TRBV9 to TRBJ2-2, with 10 bases that match TRBD2. V shed 7 bases, J shed 10 bases, and the junction held 16 bases outside the gene matches. The germline V gene has CDR1 SGDLS and CDR2 YYNGEE. The CDR3 runs 16 residues. CDR3 sequence reads: CASSKDSGGPKEELFF. CDR3 DNA: TGTGCCAGCTCCAAGGATAGCGGGGGGCCCAAGGAGGAGCTGTTTTTT.

This clone has only a few counts. The chain combines TRBV29-1 with TRBJ2-1; TRBD2 matches 10 bases. V dropped 2 bases and J dropped 8; count of bases not matched to a gene: 3. Germline V gene data show CDR1 as SQVTM and CDR2 as ANQGSEA. The CDR3 is made up of 13 amino acids. Here the CDR3 DNA reads TGCAGCGTTGAACTAGCGGGAGACTATGAGCAGTTCTTC. It yields the protein CSVELAGDYEQFF.

V usage is TRBV6-5 and J usage is TRBJ2-1; D gene uncertain. The CDR3 covers 14 residues. Trimming took off 6 bases at V and 3 bases at J, with 12 bases between the two ends. Germline V gene sequence: CDR1 MNHEY, CDR2 SVGAGI. CDR3 protein: CASRNEGFYNEQFF. The CDR3 DNA sequence: TGTGCCAGCAGAAACGAAGGTTTCTACAATGAGCAGTTCTTC.

This chain joins TRBV28 and TRBJ1-3; D is undetermined. The CDR3 totals 12 residues. CDR1 is MDHEN, CDR2 SYDVKM, per germline. With 3 bases removed from V and 1 base from J, the gap between germline ends came to 1 base. Here the CDR3 DNA reads TGTGCCAGCAGTTTGTCTGGAAACACCATATATTTT. Translation gives CASSLSGNTIYF.

The chain joins TRBV29-1 to TRBJ1-2; no firm D call. With 0 bases removed from V and 4 bases from J, the gap between germline ends came to 9 bases. The CDR3 has 13 residues. Germline lookup yields CDR1 SQVTM and CDR2 ANQGSEA. CDR3 sequence reads: CSVEEAGIYGYTF. The DNA for the CDR3 is TGCAGCGTTGAAGAGGCGGGGATCTATGGCTACACCTTC.

DNA of the CDR3: TGTGCCAGCAGTTACGGGGTCAGGGGGGACAACGAGCAGTACTTC. This codes for CASSYGVRGDNEQYF. The chain uses TRBV6-5 and TRBJ2-7, with a possible D match to TRBD1 (7 bases). Trimming took 2 bases from V and 5 from J, leaving 16 bases between them. Germline V gene data show CDR1 as MNHEY and CDR2 as SVGAGI. The CDR3 has 15 amino acids.

About this clone itself: The sample holds other DNA sequences that translate to the same CDR3. This chain uses TRBV30 with TRBJ1-3; the match to TRBD1 covers 8 bases. V was pared by 3 bases and J by 0 bases, with 4 bases of the junction left unmatched. The CDR3 length is 15 residues. CDR1 is GTSNPN and CDR2 is SVGIG in the germline V gene (reference sequence). This CDR3 is CAWRETGGSGNTIYF. In DNA form, the CDR3 reads TGTGCCTGGAGGGAAACAGGGGGCTCTGGAAACACCATATATTTT.

The rearrangement joins TRBV3-1 (or the pseudogene TRBV3-2) to TRBJ1-6; D perhaps matches TRBD1 (5 bases). The germline V and J ends were trimmed by 1 base and 6 bases, with 16 bases remaining between them. The length of the CDR3 is 17 residues. CDR1 is LGHDT and CDR2 is YNNKEL in the germline V gene (reference sequence). CDR3 residues: CASSQGGPGSFNSPLHF. CDR3 DNA sequence: TGTGCCAGCAGCCAAGGGGGCCCGGGCAGTTTTAATTCACCCCTCCACTTT.

The DNA of the CDR3 is TGTGCCAGCACCCGATCCGGGACAGCTAACACTGAAGCTTTCTTT. Its translation: CASTRSGTANTEAFF. V gene TRBV6-5 combines with J gene TRBJ1-1, with TRBD1 matching over 7 bases. The germline CDR1 and CDR2 sequences are MNHEY and SVGAGI. The length of the CDR3 is 15 residues. V was clipped by 7 bases and J by 2 bases; unmatched bases: 10.

The chain employs TRBV2 and TRBJ2-1; D is ambiguous. The CDR3 consists of 14 residues. V was cut by 8 bases and J by 0 bases, with 11 bases left in between. Germline assignment: CDR1 SNHLY and CDR2 FYNNEI. Here the CDR3 DNA reads TGTGCCAGCCGACCGCCTAGCTCCTACAATGAGCAGTTCTTC. The encoded protein is CASRPPSSYNEQFF.

The rearrangement uses TRBV6-1 and TRBJ2-7; 16 bases are shared with TRBD2. Germline loops: CDR1 MNHNS, CDR2 SASEGT. The junction had 10 bases not matched to a gene; V was cut back by 2 bases and J by 3 bases. This CDR3 comprises 19 residues. Written as DNA, the CDR3 is TGTGCCAGCAGTGAACTGGAGGGACTAGCGGGAGGGCCCTACTACGAGCAGTACTTC. Translation: CASSELEGLAGGPYYEQYF.

This clone was picked up a small number of times. The chain employs TRBV5-5 and TRBJ2-2; no reliable D call. Germline V lookup: CDR1 SGHKS, CDR2 YYEKEE (reference sequence). The CDR3 covers 15 residues. Deletions cut 4 bases from V and 2 bases from J, with 12 bases between. The CDR3 region is CASSPLYSNTGELFF. CDR3 sequence (DNA): TGTGCCAGCAGCCCGCTCTATTCCAACACCGGGGAGCTGTTTTTT.

The chain joins TRBV24-1 to TRBJ2-3; D is undetermined. The CDR3 contains 11 residues. Germline CDR1 KGHDR, CDR2 SFDVKD. V lost 6 bases and J 6 bases, leaving 6 bases between the germline ends. CDR3 in amino acids: CATSRGDTQYF. The CDR3 nucleotides are TGTGCCACCAGTAGAGGCGATACGCAGTATTTT.

This chain joins TRBV28 and TRBJ2-4, with D hard to call. V lost 1 base and J lost 0, with 7 bases in between. The CDR3 extends over 15 amino acids. Germline V gene sequence: CDR1 MDHEN, CDR2 SYDVKM. The CDR3 DNA follows: TGTGCCAGCAGTTTATCGGGCCAAGCCAAAAACATTCAGTACTTC. Translation gives CASSLSGQAKNIQYF. Using reference TRBV28 and TRBJ2-4 for the parts outside the CDR3, the full variable domain is DVKVTQSSRYLVKRTGEKVFLECVQDMDHENMFWYRQDPGLGLRLIYFSYDVKMKEKGDIPEGYSVSREKKERFSLILESASTNQTSMYLCASSLSGQAKNIQYFGAGTRLSVL.

V usage is TRBV27 and J usage is TRBJ2-2; 9 bases are shared with TRBD2. From germline, CDR1 is MNHEY and CDR2 SMNVEV (reference sequence). V dropped 0 bases and J dropped 1; count of bases not matched to a gene: 3. This CDR3 spans 17 amino acids. CDR3 nucleotide sequence: TGTGCCAGCAGTTTATCGGCTAGCGGGATGAACACCGGGGAGCTGTTTTTT. It specifies CASSLSASGMNTGELFF.

In its sample, this clone was seen once. The identical CDR3 is also encoded by other nucleotide sequences in the sample. The V call is TRBV5-1, the J call TRBJ2-1; D tentatively reads TRBD1 or TRBD2 (6 bases each). Trimming removed 4 bases from V and 7 bases from J, with 9 bases in between. The germline V gene has CDR1 SGHRS and CDR2 YFSETQ. The CDR3 covers 12 residues. In DNA form, the CDR3 reads TGCGCCAGCAGCCTAGGGGGGAATGAGCAGTTCTTC. It translates to CASSLGGNEQFF.

V usage is TRBV14 and J usage is TRBJ1-3; D is unclear. This CDR3 spans 16 amino acids. Trimming cost V 0 bases and J 2 bases, with 11 bases left between them. CDR1 and CDR2 (germline): SGHDN, FVKESK. The CDR3 bases are TGTGCCAGCAGCCAAGATGGTGATTGGGCTGGAAACACCATATATTTT. Translated: CASSQDGDWAGNTIYF.